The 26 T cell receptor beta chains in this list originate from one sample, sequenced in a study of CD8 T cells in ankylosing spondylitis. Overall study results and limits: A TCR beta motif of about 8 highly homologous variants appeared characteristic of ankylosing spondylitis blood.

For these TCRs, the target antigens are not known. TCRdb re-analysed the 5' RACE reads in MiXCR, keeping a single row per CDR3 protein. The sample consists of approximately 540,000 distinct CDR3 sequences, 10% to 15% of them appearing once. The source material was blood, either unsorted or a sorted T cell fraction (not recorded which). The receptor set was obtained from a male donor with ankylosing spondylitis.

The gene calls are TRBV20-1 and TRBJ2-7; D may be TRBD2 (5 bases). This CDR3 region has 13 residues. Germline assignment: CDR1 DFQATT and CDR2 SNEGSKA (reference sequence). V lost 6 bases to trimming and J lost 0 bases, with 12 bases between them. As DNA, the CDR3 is TGCAGTGCCGGGGAACACAGCTCCTACGAGCAGTACTTC. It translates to CSAGEHSSYEQYF.

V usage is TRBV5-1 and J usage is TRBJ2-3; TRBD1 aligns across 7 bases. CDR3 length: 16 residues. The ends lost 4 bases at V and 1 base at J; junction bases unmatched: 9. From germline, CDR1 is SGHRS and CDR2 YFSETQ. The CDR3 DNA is TGCGCCAGCAGCGTCACAGGGGATGATGGCACAGATACGCAGTATTTT. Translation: CASSVTGDDGTDTQYF.

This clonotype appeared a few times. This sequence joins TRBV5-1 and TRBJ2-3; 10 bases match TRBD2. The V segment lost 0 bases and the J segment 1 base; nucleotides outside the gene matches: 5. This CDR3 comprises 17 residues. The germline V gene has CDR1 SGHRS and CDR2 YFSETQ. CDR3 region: CASSLVPLAGGTDTQYF. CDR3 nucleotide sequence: TGCGCCAGCAGCTTGGTACCGCTAGCGGGAGGCACAGATACGCAGTATTTT.

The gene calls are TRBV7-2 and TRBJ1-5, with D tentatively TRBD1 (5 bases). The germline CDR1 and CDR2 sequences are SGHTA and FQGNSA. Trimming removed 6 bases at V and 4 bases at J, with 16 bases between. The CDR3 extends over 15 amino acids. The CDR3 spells CASSPSGGWNQPQHF. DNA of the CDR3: TGTGCCAGCAGTCCATCGGGGGGATGGAATCAGCCCCAGCATTTT.

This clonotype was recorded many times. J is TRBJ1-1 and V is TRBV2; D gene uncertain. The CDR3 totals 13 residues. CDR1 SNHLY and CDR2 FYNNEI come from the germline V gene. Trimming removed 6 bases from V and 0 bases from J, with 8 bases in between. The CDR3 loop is CASSGPLNTEAFF. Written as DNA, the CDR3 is TGTGCCAGCAGCGGGCCCTTGAACACTGAAGCTTTCTTT.

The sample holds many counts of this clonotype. The CDR3 bases are TGCGCCAGCAGCGAAAGAGCCTACGAGCAGTACTTC. Its protein is CASSERAYEQYF. This sequence joins TRBV5-1 and TRBJ2-7; no reliable D call. This CDR3 has 12 amino acids. In germline, CDR1 is SGHRS, CDR2 YFSETQ. V dropped 4 bases and J dropped 2 bases, with 7 bases sitting between them.

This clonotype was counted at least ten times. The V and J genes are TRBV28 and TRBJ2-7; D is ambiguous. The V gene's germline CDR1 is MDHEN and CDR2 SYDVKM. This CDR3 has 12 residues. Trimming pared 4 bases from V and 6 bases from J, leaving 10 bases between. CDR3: CASSYPVGEQYF. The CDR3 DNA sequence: TGTGCCAGCAGTTACCCGGTCGGCGAGCAGTACTTC.

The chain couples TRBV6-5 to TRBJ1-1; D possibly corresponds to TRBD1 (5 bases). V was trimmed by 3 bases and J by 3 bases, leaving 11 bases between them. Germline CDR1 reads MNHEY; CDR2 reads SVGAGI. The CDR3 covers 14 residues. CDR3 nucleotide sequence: TGTGCCAGCAGTTATAAGGGACGCGACACTGAAGCTTTCTTT. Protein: CASSYKGRDTEAFF.

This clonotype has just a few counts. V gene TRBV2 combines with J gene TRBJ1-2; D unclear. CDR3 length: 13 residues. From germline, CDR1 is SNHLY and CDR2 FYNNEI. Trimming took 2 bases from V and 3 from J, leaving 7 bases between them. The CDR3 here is CASSERPHYGYTF. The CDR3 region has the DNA TGTGCCAGCAGTGAACGCCCGCACTATGGCTACACCTTC.

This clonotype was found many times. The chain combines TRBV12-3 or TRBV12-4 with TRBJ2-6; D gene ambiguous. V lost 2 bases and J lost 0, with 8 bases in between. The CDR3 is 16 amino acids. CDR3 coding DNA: TGTGCCAGCAGTTTAAGGTCTGGCTCTGGGGCCAACGTCCTGACTTTC. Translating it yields CASSLRSGSGANVLTF.

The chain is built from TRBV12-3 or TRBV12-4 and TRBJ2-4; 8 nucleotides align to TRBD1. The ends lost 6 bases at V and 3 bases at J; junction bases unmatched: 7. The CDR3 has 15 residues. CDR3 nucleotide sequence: TGTGCCAGCAGCCGGACAGGGTTGGGCAAAAACATTCAGTACTTC. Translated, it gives CASSRTGLGKNIQYF.

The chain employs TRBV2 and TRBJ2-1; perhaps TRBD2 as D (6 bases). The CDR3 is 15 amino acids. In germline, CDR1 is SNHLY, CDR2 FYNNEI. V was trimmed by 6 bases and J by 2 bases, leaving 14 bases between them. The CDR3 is CASRKSSVTYNEQFF. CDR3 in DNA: TGTGCCAGCAGAAAGTCTAGCGTGACCTACAATGAGCAGTTCTTC.

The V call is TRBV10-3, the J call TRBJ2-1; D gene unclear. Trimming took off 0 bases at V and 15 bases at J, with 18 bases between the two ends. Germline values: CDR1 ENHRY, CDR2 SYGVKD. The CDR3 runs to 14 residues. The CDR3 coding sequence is TGTGCCATCAGTGAGTCAGCTCCGACCCCCATTGCGTTCTTC. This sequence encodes CAISESAPTPIAFF.

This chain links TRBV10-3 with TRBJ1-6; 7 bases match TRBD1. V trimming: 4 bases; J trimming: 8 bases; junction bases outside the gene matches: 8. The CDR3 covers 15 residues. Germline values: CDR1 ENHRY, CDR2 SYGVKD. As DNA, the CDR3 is TGTGCCATCAGTGCGGAGGGGACAGAAGATTCACCCCTCCACTTT. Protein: CAISAEGTEDSPLHF.

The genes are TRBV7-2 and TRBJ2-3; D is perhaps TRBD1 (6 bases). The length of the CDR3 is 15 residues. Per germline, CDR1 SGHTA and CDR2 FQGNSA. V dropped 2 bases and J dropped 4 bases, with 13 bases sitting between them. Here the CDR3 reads CASSLLTGIPDTQYF. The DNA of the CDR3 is TGTGCCAGCAGCTTACTTACAGGGATCCCAGATACGCAGTATTTT.

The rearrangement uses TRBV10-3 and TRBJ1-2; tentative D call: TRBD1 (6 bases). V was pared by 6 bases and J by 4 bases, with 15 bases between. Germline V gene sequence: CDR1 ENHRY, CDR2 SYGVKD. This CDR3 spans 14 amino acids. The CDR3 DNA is TGTGCCATCAGACCTGGGGGCATAGGCTATGGCTACACCTTC. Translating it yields CAIRPGGIGYGYTF.

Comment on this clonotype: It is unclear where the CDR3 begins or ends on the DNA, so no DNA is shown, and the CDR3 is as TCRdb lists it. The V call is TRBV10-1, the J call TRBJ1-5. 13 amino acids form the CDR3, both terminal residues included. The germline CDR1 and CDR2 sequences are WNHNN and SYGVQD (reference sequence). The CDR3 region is CASSVPPDQPQHF.

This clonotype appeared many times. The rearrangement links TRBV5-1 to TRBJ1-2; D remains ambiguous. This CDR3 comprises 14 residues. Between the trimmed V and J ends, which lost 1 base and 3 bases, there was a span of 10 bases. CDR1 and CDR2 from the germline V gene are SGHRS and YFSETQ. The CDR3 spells CASSLSQLDYGYTF. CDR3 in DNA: TGCGCCAGCAGCTTGAGTCAGCTGGACTATGGCTACACCTTC.

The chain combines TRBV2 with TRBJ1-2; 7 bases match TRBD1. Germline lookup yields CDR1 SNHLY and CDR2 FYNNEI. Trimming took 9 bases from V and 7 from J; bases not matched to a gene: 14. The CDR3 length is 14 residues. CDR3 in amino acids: CASKGVEGAIGYTF. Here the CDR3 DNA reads TGTGCCAGTAAAGGGGTGGAGGGGGCCATTGGCTACACCTTC.

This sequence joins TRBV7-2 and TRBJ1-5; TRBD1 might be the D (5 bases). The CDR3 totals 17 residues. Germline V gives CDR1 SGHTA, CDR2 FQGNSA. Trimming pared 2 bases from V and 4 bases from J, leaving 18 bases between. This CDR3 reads CASSLWSGGVGNQPQHF. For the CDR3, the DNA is TGTGCCAGCAGCTTATGGTCGGGGGGGGTTGGTAATCAGCCCCAGCATTTT.

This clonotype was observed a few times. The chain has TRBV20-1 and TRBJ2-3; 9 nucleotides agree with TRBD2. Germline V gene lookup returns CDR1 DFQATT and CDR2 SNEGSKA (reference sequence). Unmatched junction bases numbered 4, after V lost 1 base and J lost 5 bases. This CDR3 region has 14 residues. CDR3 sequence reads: CSARGSGGRDTQYF. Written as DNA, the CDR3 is TGCAGTGCTAGAGGTAGCGGGGGTAGAGATACGCAGTATTTT.

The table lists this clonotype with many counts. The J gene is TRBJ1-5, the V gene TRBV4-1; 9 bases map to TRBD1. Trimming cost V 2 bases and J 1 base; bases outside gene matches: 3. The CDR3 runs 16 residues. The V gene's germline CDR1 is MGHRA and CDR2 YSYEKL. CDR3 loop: CASSQPTGGSNQPQHF. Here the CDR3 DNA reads TGCGCCAGCAGCCAACCGACAGGGGGAAGCAATCAGCCCCAGCATTTT.

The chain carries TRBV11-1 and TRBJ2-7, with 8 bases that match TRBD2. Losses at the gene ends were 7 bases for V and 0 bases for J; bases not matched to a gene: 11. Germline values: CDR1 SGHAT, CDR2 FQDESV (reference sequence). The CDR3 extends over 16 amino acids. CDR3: CASTYSTSDSSYEQYV. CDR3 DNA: TGTGCCAGCACCTACTCGACTAGCGATAGCTCCTACGAGCAGTACGTC.

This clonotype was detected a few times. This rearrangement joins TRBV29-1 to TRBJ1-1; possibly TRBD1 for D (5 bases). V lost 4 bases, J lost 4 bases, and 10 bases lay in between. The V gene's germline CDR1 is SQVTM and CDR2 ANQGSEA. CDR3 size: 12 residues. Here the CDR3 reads CSVGDRGTEAFF. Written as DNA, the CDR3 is TGCAGCGTTGGGGACCGCGGCACTGAAGCTTTCTTT.

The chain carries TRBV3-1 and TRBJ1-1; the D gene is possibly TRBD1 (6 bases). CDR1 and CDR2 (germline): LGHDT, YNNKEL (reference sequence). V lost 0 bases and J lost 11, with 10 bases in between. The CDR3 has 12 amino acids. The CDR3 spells CASSQDWDKAFF. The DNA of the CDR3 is TGTGCCAGCAGCCAAGATTGGGACAAGGCTTTCTTT.

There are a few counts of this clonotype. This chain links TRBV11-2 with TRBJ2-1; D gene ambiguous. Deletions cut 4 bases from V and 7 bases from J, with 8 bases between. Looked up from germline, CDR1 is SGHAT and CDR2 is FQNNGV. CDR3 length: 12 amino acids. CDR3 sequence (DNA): TGTGCCAGCAGCTCTTTTAAGAATGAGCAGTTCTTC. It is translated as CASSSFKNEQFF.